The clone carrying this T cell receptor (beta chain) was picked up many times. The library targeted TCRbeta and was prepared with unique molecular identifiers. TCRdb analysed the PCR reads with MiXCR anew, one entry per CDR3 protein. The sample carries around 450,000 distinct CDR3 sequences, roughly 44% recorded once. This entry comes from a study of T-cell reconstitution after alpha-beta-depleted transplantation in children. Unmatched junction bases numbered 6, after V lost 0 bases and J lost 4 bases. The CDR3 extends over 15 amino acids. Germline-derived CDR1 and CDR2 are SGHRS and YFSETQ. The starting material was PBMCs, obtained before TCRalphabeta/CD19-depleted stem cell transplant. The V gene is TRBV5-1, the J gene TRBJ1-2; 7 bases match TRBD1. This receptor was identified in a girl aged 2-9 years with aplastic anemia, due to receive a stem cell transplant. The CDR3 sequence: CASSLGTGGAYGYTF. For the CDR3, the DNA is TGCGCCAGCAGCTTGGGGACAGGTGGGGCCTATGGCTACACCTTC. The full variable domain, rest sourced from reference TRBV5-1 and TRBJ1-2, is KAGVTQTPRYLIKTRGQQVTLSCSPISGHRSVSWYQQTPGQGLQFLFEYFSETQRNKGNFPGRFSGRQFSNSRSEMNVSTLELGDSALYLCASSLGTGGAYGYTFGSGTRLTVV.